The 12 T cell receptor beta chains below all came from one sample that was sequenced in a study of PD-1 blockade in classical Hodgkin lymphoma. Here immunoSEQ multiplex PCR was the method, and the copy in TCRdb shows in-frame clones only, minus some. The sample includes tens of thousands of clones, less than 95% seen only once; the top ten take approximately 2.9%. Time point specified: cycle 4 day 1 (C4D1), after 6 weeks of nivolumab. Relapses following autologous stem cell transplantation were seen in all patients, with brentuximab vedotin exposure varying. Sequencing used peripheral blood mononuclear cells (PBMCs), obtained before the fourth cycle of nivolumab. All receptors derive from a human donor with classical Hodgkin lymphoma.

This rearrangement joins TRBV19 to TRBJ1-1, with a tentative D call TRBD1 (5 bases). The V end lost 5 bases, the J end lost 5 bases, and 15 bases lay between the germline ends. Germline V gene data show CDR1 as LNHDA and CDR2 as SQIVND (reference sequence). The CDR3 extends over 14 amino acids. This CDR3 reads CASSLDRRGTEAFF. CDR3 DNA: TGTGCCAGTAGTCTCGATCGCCGGGGGACTGAAGCTTTCTTT.

This clone came up once. The rearrangement joins TRBV7-9 to TRBJ2-7, with D perhaps TRBD1 (6 bases). This CDR3 is built from 15 residues. Germline V gene lookup returns CDR1 SEHNR and CDR2 FQNEAQ (reference sequence). The V and J ends lost 5 bases and 5 bases respectively, with 19 bases between them. CDR3 DNA: TGTGCCAGCAGCCCAAGGTGGGACAAGGGGGACGAGCAGTACTTC. This gives the protein CASSPRWDKGDEQYF.

V gene TRBV18 combines with J gene TRBJ2-7; the D call may be TRBD1 or TRBD2 (5 bases each). Germline V lookup: CDR1 KGHSH, CDR2 LQKENI. The CDR3 is made up of 13 amino acids. V lost 3 bases to trimming and J lost 3 bases, with 9 bases between them. The CDR3 coding sequence is TGTGCCAGCTCACCGGGACGTTTCTACGAGCAGTACTTC. This gives the protein CASSPGRFYEQYF.

Details on this clone: One end of the junction fails to match germline, which may point to a read error. V usage is TRBV5-1 and J usage is TRBJ2-3; a possible D gene is TRBD2 (5 bases). CDR1 is SGHRS and CDR2 is YFSETQ in the germline V gene. The CDR3 loop spans 15 amino acids. The CDR3 region is CASSLDPSSTDTRYF. CDR3 coding DNA: TGCGCCAGCAGCTTGGACCCATCTAGCACAGATACGCGGTATTTT.

This clone has a single count. The V gene is TRBV5-1, the J gene TRBJ1-1; tentatively, D is TRBD1 (6 bases). This CDR3 region has 13 residues. Trimming pared 5 bases from V and 2 bases from J, leaving 10 bases between. Per the germline V gene, CDR1 is SGHRS and CDR2 is YFSETQ. The chain's CDR3 is CASRPTGNTEAFF. CDR3 coding DNA: TGCGCCAGCAGGCCGACAGGAAACACTGAAGCTTTCTTT.

This chain uses TRBV14 with TRBJ2-7; D is unclear. This CDR3 is 11 amino acids long. Germline CDR1 is SGHDN and CDR2 is FVKESK. V gave up 1 base and J gave up 7 bases, with 5 bases separating them. CDR3: CASSQVGEQYF. Written as DNA, the CDR3 is TGTGCCAGCAGCCAAGTGGGTGAGCAGTACTTC.

V usage is TRBV28 and J usage is TRBJ2-7; TRBD1 is a possible D gene (6 bases). V lost 6 bases, J lost 3 bases, and 21 bases lay in between. The CDR3 length is 16 residues. The V gene's germline CDR1 is MDHEN and CDR2 SYDVKM. The DNA of the CDR3 is TGTGCCAGCAGCCCCCCTGGGGGCCCCTCAAACTACGAGCAGTACTTC. Translation gives CASSPPGGPSNYEQYF.

The chain employs TRBV5-4 and TRBJ1-3, with no clear D. The length of the CDR3 is 14 residues. Germline V gene lookup returns CDR1 SGHNT and CDR2 YYREEE (reference sequence). With 1 base removed from V and 0 bases from J, the gap between germline ends came to 5 bases. The CDR3 is CASSLPASGNTIYF. For the CDR3, the DNA is TGTGCCAGCAGCTTGCCAGCCTCTGGAAACACCATATATTTT.

The chain recombines TRBV4-2 with TRBJ2-2; D not resolved. The V end was cut by 4 bases, the J end by 6 bases, with 15 bases between. CDR1 is LGHNA and CDR2 is YNFKEQ in the germline V gene. The CDR3 sequence is 15 residues long. The CDR3 sequence is CASSLIGAAPGELFF. The CDR3 coding sequence is TGTGCCAGCAGCCTCATAGGTGCGGCGCCCGGGGAGCTGTTTTTT.

V usage is TRBV7-2 and J usage is TRBJ1-5, with TRBD1 as a possible D gene (5 bases). Germline CDR1 SGHTA, CDR2 FQGNSA. The CDR3 consists of 15 residues. The V and J ends lost 0 bases and 5 bases respectively, with 11 bases between them. The CDR3 protein is CASSLARDGDQPQHF. CDR3 DNA: TGTGCCAGCAGCTTAGCGCGGGACGGGGATCAGCCCCAGCATTTT.

V gene TRBV30 combines with J gene TRBJ1-4, with 10 bases aligning to TRBD1. The CDR3 sequence is 14 residues long. V lost 4 bases, J lost 7 bases, and 6 bases stayed unmatched. Germline V gene sequence: CDR1 GTSNPN, CDR2 SVGIG (reference sequence). The CDR3 DNA follows: TGTGCCTGGAAGGGACAGGGGCCGAGTGAAAAACTGTTTTTT. As protein: CAWKGQGPSEKLFF.

This chain joins TRBV7-2 and TRBJ1-2, with TRBD1 identical over 8 bases. The J segment lost 5 bases and the V segment lost 3 bases, leaving 5 bases of the junction unmatched. The CDR3 has 14 amino acids. Per germline, CDR1 SGHTA and CDR2 FQGNSA. CDR3: CASSLTGEWYGYTF. CDR3 DNA sequence: TGTGCCAGCAGCTTGACAGGGGAGTGGTATGGCTACACCTTC.